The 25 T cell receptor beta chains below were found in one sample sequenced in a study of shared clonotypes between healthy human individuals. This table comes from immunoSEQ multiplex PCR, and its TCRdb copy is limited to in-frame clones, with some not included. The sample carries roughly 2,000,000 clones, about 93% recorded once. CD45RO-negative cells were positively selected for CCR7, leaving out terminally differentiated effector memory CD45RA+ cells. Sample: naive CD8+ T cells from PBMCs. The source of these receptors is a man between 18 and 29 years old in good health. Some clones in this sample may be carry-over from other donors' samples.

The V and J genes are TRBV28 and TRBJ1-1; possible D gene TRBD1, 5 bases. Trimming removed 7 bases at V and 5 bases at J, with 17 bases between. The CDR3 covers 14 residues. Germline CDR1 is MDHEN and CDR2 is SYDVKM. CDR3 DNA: TGTGCCAGCACGTTTGGGGTAGGGGCGACTGAAGCTTTCTTT. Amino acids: CASTFGVGATEAFF.

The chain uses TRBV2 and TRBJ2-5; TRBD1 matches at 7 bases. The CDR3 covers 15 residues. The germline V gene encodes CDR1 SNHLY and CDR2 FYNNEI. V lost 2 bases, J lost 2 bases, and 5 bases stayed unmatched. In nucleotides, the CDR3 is TGTGCCAGCAGTGAACCAGGGGGTTTTCAAGAGACCCAGTACTTC. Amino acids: CASSEPGGFQETQYF.

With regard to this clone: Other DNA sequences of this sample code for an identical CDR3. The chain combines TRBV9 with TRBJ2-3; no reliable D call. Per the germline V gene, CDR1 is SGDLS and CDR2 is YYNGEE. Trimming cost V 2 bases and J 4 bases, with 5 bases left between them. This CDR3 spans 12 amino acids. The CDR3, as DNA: TGTGCCAGCAGCGTCGCCCCAGATACGCAGTATTTT. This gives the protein CASSVAPDTQYF.

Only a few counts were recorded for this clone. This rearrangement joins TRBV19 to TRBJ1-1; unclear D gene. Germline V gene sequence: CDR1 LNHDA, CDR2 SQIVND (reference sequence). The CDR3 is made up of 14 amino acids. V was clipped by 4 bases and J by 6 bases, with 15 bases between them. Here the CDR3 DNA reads TGTGCCAGTAGTACCCGACCAGGTAAGCCTGAAGCTTTCTTT. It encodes CASSTRPGKPEAFF. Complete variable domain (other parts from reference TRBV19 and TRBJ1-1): DGGITQSPKYLFRKEGQNVTLSCEQNLNHDAMYWYRQDPGQGLRLIYYSQIVNDFQKGDIAEGYSVSREKKESFPLTVTSAQKNPTAFYLCASSTRPGKPEAFFGQGTRLTVV.

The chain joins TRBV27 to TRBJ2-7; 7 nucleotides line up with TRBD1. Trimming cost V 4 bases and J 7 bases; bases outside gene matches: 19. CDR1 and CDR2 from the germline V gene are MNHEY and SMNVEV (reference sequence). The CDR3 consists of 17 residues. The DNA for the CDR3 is TGTGCCAGCAGTTCTCTCCGGGACAGCGGACCCGGGGTGGAGCAGTACTTC. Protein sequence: CASSSLRDSGPGVEQYF.

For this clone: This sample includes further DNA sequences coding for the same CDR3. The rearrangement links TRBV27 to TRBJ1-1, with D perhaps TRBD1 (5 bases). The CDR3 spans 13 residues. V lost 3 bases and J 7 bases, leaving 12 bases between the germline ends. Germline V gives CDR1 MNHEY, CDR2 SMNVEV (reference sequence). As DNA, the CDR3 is TGTGCCAGCAGTTTGAGAGGGGCCGGTGAAGCTTTCTTT. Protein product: CASSLRGAGEAFF.

The CDR3 DNA sequence: TGTGCCAGTAGTCTGGACATGGAAGCCACTGAAGCTTTCTTT. Its translation: CASSLDMEATEAFF. The chain couples TRBV19 to TRBJ1-1; perhaps TRBD1 as D (5 bases). The germline V gene has CDR1 LNHDA and CDR2 SQIVND (reference sequence). Trimming pared 5 bases from V and 4 bases from J, leaving 14 bases between. The CDR3 extends over 14 amino acids.

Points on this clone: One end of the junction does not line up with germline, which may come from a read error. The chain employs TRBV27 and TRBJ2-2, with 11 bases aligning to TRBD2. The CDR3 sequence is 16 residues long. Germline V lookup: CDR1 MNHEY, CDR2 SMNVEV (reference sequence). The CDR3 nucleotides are TGTGCCAGCAGTACCCCTAGCGGGAGGACCACCGGGGAGCTATTTTTT. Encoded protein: CASSTPSGRTTGELFF.

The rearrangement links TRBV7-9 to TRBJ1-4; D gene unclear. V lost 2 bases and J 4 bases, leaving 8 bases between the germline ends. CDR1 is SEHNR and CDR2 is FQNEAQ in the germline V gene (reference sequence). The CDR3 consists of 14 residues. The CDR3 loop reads CASSLFDNNEKLFF. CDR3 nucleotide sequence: TGTGCCAGCAGCTTATTCGATAATAATGAAAAACTGTTTTTT.

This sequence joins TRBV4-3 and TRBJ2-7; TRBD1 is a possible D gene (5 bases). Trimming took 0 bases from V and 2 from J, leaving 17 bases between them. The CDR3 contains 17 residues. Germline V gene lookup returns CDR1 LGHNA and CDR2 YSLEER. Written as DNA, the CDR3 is TGCGCCAGCAGCCAAGATCGGCGAAAGACAGCAGCCTACGAGCAGTACTTC. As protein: CASSQDRRKTAAYEQYF.

CDR3 region: CASSSPRGGGPLTGELFF. CDR3 coding DNA: TGTGCCAGCAGCTCCCCCAGAGGGGGAGGCCCCCTCACCGGGGAGCTGTTTTTT. This chain links TRBV7-9 with TRBJ2-2; D tentatively fits TRBD1 or TRBD2 (6 bases each). The ends were cut back, 4 bases at V and 4 bases at J, with 22 bases in the middle. CDR3 size: 18 residues. Germline V gene data show CDR1 as SEHNR and CDR2 as FQNEAQ (reference sequence).

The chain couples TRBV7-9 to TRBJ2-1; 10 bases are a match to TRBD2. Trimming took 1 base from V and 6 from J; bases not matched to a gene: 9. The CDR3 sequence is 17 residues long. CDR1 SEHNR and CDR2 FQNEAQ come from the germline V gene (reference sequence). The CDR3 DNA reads TGTGCCAGCAGCTTAGAATCATGGGCTAGCGGGAGCAATGAGCAGTTCTTC. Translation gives CASSLESWASGSNEQFF.

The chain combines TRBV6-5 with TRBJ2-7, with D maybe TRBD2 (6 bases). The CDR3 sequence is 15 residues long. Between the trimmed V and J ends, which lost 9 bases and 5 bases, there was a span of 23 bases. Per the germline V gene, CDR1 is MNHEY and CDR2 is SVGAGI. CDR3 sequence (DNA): TGTGCCAGTTCACCCGCTTACCTAGCGCCCCACGAGCAGTACTTC. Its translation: CASSPAYLAPHEQYF.

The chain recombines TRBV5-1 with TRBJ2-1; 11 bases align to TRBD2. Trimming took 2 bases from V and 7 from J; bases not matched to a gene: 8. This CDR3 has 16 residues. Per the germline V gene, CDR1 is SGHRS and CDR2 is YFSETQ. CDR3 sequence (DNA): TGCGCCAGCAGCTTCATTAGCGGGAGGGCCCGAAATGAGCAGTTCTTC. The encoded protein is CASSFISGRARNEQFF.

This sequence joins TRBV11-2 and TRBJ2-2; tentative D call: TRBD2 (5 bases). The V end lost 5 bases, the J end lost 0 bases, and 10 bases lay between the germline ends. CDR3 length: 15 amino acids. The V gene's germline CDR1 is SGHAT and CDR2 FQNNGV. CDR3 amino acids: CASSPTISNTGELFF. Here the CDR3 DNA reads TGTGCCAGCAGCCCGACTATCTCGAACACCGGGGAGCTGTTTTTT.

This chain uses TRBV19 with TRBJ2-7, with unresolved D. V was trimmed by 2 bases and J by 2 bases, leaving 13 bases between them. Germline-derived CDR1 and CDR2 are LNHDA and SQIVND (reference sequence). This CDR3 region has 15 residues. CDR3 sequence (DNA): TGTGCCAGTAGTATAATGTGGGCCCTCACCTACGAGCAGTACTTC. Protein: CASSIMWALTYEQYF.

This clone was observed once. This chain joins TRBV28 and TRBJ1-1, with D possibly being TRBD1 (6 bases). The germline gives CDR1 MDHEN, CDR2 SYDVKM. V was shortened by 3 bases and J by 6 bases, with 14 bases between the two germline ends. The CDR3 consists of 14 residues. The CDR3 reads CASSFKYRAAEAFF. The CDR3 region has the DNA TGTGCCAGCAGTTTTAAATACAGGGCAGCTGAAGCTTTCTTT.

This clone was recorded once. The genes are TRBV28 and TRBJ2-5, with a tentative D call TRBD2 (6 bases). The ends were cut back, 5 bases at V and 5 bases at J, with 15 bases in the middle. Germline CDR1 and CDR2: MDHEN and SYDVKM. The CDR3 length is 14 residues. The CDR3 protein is CASSKGTLAETQYF. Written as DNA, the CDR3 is TGTGCCAGCAGTAAAGGGACTCTAGCGGAGACCCAGTACTTC.

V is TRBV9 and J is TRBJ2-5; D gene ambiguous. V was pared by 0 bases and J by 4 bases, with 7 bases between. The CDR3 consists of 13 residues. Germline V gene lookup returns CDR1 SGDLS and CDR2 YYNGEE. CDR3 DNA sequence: TGTGCCAGCAGCGTAGGAAATAGAGAGACCCAGTACTTC. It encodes CASSVGNRETQYF.

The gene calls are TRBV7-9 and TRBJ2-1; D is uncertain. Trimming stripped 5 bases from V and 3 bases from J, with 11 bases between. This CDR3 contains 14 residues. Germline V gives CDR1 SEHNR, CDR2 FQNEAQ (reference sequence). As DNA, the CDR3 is TGTGCCAGCAGCCCAGATACGCTCTACAATGAGCAGTTCTTC. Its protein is CASSPDTLYNEQFF. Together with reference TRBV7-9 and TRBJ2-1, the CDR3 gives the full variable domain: DTGVSQNPRHKITKRGQNVTFRCDPISEHNRLYWYRQTLGQGPEFLTYFQNEAQLEKSRLLSDRFSAERPKGSFSTLEIQRTEQGDSAMYLCASSPDTLYNEQFFGPGTRLTVL.

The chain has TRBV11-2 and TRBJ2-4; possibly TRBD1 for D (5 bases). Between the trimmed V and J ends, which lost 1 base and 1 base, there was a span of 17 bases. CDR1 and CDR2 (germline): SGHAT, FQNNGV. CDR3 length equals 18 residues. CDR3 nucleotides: TGTGCCAGCAGCTTAGGGTGGGGCAGGGCGGACGCCAAAAACATTCAGTACTTC. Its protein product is CASSLGWGRADAKNIQYF.

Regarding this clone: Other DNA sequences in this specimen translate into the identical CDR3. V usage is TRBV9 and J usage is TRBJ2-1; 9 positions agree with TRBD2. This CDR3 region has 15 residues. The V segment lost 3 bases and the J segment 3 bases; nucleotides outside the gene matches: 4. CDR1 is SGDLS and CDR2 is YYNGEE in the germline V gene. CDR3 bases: TGTGCCAGCAGCGCAAGACTAGCGGACTACAATGAGCAGTTCTTC. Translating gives CASSARLADYNEQFF.

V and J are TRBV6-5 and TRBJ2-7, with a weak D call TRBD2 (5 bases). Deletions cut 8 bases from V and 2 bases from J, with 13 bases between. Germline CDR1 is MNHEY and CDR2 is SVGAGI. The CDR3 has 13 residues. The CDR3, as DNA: TGTGCCAGCGGACTGGGTCCGGCCTACGAGCAGTACTTC. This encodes CASGLGPAYEQYF.

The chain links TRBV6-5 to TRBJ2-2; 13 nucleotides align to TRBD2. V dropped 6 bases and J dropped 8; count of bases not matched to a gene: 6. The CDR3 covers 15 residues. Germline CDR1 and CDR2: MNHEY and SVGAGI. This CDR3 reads CASRLAGGITGELFF. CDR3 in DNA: TGTGCCAGCAGACTAGCGGGAGGGATAACGGGGGAGCTGTTTTTT.

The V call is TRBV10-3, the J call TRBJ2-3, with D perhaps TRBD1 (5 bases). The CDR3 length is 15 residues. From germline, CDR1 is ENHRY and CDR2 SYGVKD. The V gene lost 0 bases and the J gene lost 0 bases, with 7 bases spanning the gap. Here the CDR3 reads CAISESPGSTDTQYF. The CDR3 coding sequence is TGTGCCATCAGTGAGTCGCCAGGGAGCACAGATACGCAGTATTTT.